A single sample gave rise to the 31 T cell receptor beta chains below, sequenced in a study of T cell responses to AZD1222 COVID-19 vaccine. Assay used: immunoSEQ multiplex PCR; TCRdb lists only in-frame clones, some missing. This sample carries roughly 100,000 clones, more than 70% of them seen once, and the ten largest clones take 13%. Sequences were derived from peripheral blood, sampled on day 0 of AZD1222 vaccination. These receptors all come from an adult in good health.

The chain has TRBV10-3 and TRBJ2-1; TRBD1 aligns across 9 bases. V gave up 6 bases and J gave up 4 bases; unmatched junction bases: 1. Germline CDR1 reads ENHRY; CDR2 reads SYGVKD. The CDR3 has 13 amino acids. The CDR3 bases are TGTGCCATCAGCGGGACAGGGTACAATGAGCAGTTCTTC. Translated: CAISGTGYNEQFF.

The CDR3 DNA reads TGTGCCAGTAGTATCGGGGGACAGGCCCACTACGAGCAGTACTTC. Protein sequence: CASSIGGQAHYEQYF. This chain connects TRBV19 to TRBJ2-7, with 8 bases identical to TRBD1. Losses at the gene ends were 3 bases for V and 3 bases for J; bases not matched to a gene: 7. The length of the CDR3 is 15 residues. Germline lookup yields CDR1 LNHDA and CDR2 SQIVND (reference sequence).

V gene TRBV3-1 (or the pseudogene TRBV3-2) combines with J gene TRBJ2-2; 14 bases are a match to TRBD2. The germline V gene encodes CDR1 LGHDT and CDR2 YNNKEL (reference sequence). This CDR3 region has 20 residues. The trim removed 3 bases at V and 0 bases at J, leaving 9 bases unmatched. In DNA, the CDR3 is TGTGCCAGCAGCCACTTTCTGGGGACTAGCGGGGGTCCGAACACCGGGGAGCTGTTTTTT. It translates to CASSHFLGTSGGPNTGELFF.

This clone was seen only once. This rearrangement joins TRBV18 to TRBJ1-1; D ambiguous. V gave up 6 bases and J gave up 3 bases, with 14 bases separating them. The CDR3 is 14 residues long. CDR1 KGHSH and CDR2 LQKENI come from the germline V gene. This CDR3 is CASSPGIADTEAFF. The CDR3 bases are TGTGCCAGCTCTCCGGGAATCGCGGACACTGAAGCTTTCTTT.

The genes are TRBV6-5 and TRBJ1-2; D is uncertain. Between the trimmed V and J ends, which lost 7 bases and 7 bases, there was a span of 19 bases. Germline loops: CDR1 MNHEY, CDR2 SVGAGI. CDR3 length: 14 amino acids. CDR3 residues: CASNPAGLVGGYTF. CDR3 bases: TGTGCCAGCAATCCGGCGGGGTTAGTGGGTGGCTACACCTTC.

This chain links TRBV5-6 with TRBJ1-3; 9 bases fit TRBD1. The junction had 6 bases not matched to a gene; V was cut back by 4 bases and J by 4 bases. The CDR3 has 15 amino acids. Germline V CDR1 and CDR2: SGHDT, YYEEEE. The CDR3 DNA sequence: TGTGCCAGCAGCCCAGGGACAGGGTCAGGAAACACCATATATTTT. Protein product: CASSPGTGSGNTIYF.

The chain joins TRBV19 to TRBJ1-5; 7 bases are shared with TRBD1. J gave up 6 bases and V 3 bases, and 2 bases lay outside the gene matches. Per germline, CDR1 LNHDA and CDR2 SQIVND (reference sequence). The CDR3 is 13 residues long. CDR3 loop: CASSMEGAQPQHF. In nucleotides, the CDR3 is TGTGCCAGTAGTATGGAGGGGGCTCAGCCCCAGCATTTT.

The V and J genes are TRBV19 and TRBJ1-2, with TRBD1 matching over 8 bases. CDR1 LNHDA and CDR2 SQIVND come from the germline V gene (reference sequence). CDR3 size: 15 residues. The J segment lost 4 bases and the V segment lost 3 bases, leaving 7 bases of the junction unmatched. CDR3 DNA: TGTGCCAGTAGTATCCCCCGACAGGGGCTCTATGGCTACACCTTC. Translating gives CASSIPRQGLYGYTF.

In nucleotides, the CDR3 is TGTGCCTGGACTACTGTCCCCAGTGCCTATAGCAATCAGCCCCAGCATTTT. It yields the protein CAWTTVPSAYSNQPQHF. This chain connects TRBV30 to TRBJ1-5; D remains unclear. Germline values: CDR1 GTSNPN, CDR2 SVGIG (reference sequence). Trimming took 4 bases from V and 0 from J, leaving 19 bases between them. This CDR3 spans 17 amino acids.

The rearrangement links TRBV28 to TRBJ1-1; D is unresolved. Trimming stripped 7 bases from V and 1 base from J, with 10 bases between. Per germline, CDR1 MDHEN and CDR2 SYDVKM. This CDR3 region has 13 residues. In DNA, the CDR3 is TGTGCCAGCATTCGACAAACGAACACTGAAGCTTTCTTT. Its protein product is CASIRQTNTEAFF.

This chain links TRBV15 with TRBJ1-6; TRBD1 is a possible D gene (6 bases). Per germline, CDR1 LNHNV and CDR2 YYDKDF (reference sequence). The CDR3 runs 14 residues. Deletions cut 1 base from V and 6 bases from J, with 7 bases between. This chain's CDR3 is CATSRAGVNSPLHF. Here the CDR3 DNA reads TGTGCCACCAGCAGAGCAGGGGTTAATTCACCCCTCCACTTT.

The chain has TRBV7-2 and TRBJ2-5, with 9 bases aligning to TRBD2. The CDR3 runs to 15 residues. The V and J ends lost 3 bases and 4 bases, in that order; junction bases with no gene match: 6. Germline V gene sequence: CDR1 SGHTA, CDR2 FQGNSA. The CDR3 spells CASSFPASGVETQYF. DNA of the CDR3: TGTGCCAGCAGCTTTCCTGCTAGCGGGGTAGAGACCCAGTACTTC. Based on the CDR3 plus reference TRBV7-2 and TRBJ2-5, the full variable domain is GAGVSQSPSNKVTEKGKDVELRCDPISGHTALYWYRQSLGQGLEFLIYFQGNSAPDKSGLPSDRFSAERTGGSVSTLTIQRTQQEDSAVYLCASSFPASGVETQYFGPGTRLLVL.

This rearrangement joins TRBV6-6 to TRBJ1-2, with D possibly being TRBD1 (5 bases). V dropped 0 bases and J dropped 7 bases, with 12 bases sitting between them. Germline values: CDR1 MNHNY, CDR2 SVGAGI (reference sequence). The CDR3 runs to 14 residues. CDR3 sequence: CASSYSGDIGGYTF. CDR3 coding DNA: TGTGCCAGCAGTTACTCGGGGGATATAGGTGGCTACACCTTC.

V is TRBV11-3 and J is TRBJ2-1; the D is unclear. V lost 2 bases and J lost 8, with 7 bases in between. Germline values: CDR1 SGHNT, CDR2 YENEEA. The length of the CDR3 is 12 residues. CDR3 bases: TGTGCCAGCAGCTTAAACCCTCATGAGCAGTTCTTC. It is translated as CASSLNPHEQFF. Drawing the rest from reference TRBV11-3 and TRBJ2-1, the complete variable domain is EAGVVQSPRYKIIEKKQPVAFWCNPISGHNTLYWYLQNLGQGPELLIRYENEEAVDDSQLPKDRFSAERLKGVDSTLKIQPAELGDSAVYLCASSLNPHEQFFGPGTRLTVL.

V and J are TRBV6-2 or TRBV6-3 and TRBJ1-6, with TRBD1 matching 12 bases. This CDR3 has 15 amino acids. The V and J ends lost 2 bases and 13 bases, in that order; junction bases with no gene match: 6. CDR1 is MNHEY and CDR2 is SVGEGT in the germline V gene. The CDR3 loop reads CASSYGGTGGLPLHF. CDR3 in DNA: TGTGCCAGCAGTTACGGGGGGACAGGGGGCCTGCCCCTCCACTTT.

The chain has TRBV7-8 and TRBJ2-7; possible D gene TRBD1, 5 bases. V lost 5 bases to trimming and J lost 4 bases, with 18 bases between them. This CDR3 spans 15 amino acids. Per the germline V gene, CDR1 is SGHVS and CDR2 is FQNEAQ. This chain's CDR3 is CASSEFTGTEYEQYF. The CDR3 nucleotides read TGTGCCAGCAGCGAGTTTACAGGTACAGAGTACGAGCAGTACTTC.

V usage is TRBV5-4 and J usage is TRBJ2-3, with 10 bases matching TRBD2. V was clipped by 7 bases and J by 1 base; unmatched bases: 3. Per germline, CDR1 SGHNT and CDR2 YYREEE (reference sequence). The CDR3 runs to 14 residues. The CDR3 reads CASLTSGGTDTQYF. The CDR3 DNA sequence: TGTGCCAGCTTAACTAGCGGGGGCACAGATACGCAGTATTTT.

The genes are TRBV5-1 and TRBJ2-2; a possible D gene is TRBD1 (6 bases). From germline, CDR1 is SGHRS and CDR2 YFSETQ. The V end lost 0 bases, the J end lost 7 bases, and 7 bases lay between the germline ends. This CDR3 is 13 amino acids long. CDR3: CASSLAQGGELFF. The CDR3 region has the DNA TGCGCCAGCAGCTTGGCACAGGGCGGGGAGCTGTTTTTT.

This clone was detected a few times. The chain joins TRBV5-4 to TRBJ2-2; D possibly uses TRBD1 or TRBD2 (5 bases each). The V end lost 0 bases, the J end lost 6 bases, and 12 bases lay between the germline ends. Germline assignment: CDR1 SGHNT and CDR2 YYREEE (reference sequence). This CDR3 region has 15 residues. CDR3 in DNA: TGTGCCAGCAGCTTGGCCGGCATGGGGGCCGGGGAGCTGTTTTTT. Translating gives CASSLAGMGAGELFF.

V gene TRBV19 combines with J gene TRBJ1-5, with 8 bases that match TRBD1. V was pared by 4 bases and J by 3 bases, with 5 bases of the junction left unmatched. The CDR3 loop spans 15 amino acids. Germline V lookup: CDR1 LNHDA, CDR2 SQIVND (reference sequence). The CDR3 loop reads CASSRTGPDNQPQHF. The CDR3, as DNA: TGTGCCAGTAGTAGGACAGGGCCAGACAATCAGCCCCAGCATTTT. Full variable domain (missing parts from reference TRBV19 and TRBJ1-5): DGGITQSPKYLFRKEGQNVTLSCEQNLNHDAMYWYRQDPGQGLRLIYYSQIVNDFQKGDIAEGYSVSREKKESFPLTVTSAQKNPTAFYLCASSRTGPDNQPQHFGDGTRLSIL.

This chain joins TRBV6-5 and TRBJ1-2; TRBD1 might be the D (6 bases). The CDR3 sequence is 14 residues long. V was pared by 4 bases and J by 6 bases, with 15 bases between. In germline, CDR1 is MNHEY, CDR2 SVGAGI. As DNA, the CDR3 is TGTGCCAGCAGTTTTCGCGGGGGGCACGATGGCTACACCTTC. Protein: CASSFRGGHDGYTF.

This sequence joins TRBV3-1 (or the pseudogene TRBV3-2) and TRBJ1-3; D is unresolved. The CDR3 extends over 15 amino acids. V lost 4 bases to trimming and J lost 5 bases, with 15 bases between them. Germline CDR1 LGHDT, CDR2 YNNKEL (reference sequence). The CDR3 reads CASSPEGSYRNTIYF. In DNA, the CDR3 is TGTGCCAGCAGCCCGGAGGGCAGTTATAGAAACACCATATATTTT.

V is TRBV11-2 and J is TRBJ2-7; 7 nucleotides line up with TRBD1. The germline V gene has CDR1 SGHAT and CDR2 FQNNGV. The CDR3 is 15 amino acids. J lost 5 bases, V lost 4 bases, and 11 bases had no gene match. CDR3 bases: TGTGCCAGCAGCTGGGCGATGAGGGGGCGAGACGAGCAGTACTTC. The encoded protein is CASSWAMRGRDEQYF.

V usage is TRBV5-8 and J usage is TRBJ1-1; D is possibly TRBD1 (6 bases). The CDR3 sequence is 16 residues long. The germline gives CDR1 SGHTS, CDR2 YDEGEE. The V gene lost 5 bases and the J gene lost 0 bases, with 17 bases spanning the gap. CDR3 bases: TGTGCCAGCAGTAATGAGGGGGACACTATGAACACTGAAGCTTTCTTT. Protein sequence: CASSNEGDTMNTEAFF.

DNA of the CDR3: TGTGCCAGCAAGTCCTCCTACGAGCAGTACTTC. Translation: CASKSSYEQYF. This chain joins TRBV19 and TRBJ2-7; D gene ambiguous. V was trimmed by 9 bases and J by 0 bases, leaving 6 bases between them. Germline loops: CDR1 LNHDA, CDR2 SQIVND (reference sequence). This CDR3 has 11 amino acids.

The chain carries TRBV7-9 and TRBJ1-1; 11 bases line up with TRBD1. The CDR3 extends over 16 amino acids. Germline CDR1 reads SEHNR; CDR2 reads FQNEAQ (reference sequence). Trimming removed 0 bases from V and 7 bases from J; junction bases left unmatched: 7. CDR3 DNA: TGTGCCAGCAGCTTAGCGCTAAGGGGACAGGGGGATGAAGCTTTCTTT. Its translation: CASSLALRGQGDEAFF.

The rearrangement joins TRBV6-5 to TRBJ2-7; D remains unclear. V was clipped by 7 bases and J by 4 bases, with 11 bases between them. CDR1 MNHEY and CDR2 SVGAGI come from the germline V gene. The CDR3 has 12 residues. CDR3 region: CASKEVPYEQYF. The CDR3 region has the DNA TGTGCCAGCAAAGAGGTTCCTTACGAGCAGTACTTC.

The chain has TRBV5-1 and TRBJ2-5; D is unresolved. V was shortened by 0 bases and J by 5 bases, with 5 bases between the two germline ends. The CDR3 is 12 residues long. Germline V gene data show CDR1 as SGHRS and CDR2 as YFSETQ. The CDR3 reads CASSLDGETQYF. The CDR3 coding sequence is TGCGCCAGCAGCTTGGACGGGGAGACCCAGTACTTC.

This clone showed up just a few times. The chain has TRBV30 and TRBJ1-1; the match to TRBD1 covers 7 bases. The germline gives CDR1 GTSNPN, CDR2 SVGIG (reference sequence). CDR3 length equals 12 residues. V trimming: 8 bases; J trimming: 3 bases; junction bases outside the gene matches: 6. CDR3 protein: CAGYRGYTEAFF. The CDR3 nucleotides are TGTGCCGGATACAGGGGTTACACTGAAGCTTTCTTT.

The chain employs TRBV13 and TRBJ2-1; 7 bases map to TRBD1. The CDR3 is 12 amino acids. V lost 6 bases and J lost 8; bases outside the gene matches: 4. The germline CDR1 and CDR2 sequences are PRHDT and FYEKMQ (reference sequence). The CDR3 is CASRRQGDEQFF. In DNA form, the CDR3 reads TGTGCCAGCAGGCGACAGGGCGATGAGCAGTTCTTC.

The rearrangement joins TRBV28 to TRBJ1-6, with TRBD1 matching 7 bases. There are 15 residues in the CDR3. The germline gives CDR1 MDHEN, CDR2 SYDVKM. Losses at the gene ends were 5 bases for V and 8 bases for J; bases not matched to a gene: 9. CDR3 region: CASSPRDRIDSPLHF. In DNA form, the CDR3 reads TGTGCCAGCAGTCCCCGGGACAGAATTGATTCACCCCTCCACTTT. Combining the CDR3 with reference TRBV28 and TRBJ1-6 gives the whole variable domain DVKVTQSSRYLVKRTGEKVFLECVQDMDHENMFWYRQDPGLGLRLIYFSYDVKMKEKGDIPEGYSVSREKKERFSLILESASTNQTSMYLCASSPRDRIDSPLHFGNGTRLTVT.